Only a few counts were recorded for the clone carrying this T cell receptor beta chain. Its cognate antigen is unknown. This CDR3 is 14 amino acids long. Germline loops: CDR1 MNHEY, CDR2 SMNVEV (reference sequence). V shed 6 bases and J shed 0 bases, with 11 bases lying between them. The sample belongs to a study of graft-versus-host responses after intestinal transplantation. Across the whole study: Multivisceral, liver-intestinal, or isolated intestinal transplants were performed in recipients.

The assay was immunoSEQ multiplex PCR, and TCRdb's table has in-frame clones only and misses some. The data hold 77,000 or so clones, with 85% to 95% observed a single time. Sequencing was performed on unstimulated CD8+ T cells sorted from spleen or lymph node cells, taken before intestinal transplant. The sequence was collected from a human donor who received an intestinal transplant. The V gene is TRBV27, the J gene TRBJ1-1; a weak D match, TRBD1 (5 bases). This chain's CDR3 is CASSLMGVNTEAFF. CDR3 in DNA: TGTGCCAGCAGCCTTATGGGGGTGAACACTGAAGCTTTCTTT.